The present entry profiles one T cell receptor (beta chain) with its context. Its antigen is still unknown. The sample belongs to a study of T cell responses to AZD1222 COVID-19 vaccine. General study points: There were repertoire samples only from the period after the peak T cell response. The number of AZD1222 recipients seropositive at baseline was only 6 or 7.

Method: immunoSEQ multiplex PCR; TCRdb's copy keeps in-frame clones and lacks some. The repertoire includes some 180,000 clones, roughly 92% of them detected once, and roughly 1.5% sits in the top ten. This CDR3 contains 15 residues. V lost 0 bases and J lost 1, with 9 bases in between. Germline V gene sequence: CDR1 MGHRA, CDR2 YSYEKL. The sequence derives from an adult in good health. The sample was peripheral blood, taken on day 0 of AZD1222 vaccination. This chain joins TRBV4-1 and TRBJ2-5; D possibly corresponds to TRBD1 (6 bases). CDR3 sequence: CASSQENRVQETQYF. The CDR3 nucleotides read TGCGCCAGCAGCCAAGAGAACAGGGTCCAAGAGACCCAGTACTTC.